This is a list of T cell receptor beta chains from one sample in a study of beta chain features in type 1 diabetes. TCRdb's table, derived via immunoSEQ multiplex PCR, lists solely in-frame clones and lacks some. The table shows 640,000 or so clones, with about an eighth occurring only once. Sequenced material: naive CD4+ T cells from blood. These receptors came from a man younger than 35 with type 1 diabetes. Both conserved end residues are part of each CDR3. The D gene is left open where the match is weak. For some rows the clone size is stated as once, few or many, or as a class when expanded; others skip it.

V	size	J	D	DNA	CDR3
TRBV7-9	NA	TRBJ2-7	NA	TGTGCCAATGGAAATTGGGTGAAGCTTGACTCCTACGAGCAGTACTTC	CANGNWVKLDSYEQYF
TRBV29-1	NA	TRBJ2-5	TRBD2	TGCAGCGTTCCGGGACTAGCGGTCCAAGAGACCCAGTACTTC	CSVPGLAVQETQYF
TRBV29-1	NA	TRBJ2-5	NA	TGCAGCGTTGAAGACTTAAGTGGGAGTTCGGAGACCCAGTACTTC	CSVEDLSGSSETQYF
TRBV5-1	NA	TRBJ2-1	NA	TGCGCCAGCAGCCCACGATCTGACTCCTTGGTTGAGCAGTTCTTC	CASSPRSDSLVEQFF
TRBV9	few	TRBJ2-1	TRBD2	TGTGCCAGCAGCGTTTCTAGCGGGACTGGGAATGAGCAGTTCTTC	CASSVSSGTGNEQFF
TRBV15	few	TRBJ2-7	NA	TGTGCCACCAGCAGACACGCTGGGATGAGCTCCTACGAGCAGTACTTC	CATSRHAGMSSYEQYF
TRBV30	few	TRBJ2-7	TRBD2	TGTGCCTGGAGTGTACTAGCGGGAGCCCTAAGATCCGAGCAGTACTTC	CAWSVLAGALRSEQYF
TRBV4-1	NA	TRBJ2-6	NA	TGCGCCAGCAGCCCCAGTCCGACCCAGTCTGGGGCCAACGTCCTGACTTTC	CASSPSPTQSGANVLTF
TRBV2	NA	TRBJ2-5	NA	TGTGCCAGCCGGGAGAAGACCCAGTACTTC	CASREKTQYF
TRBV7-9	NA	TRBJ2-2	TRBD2	TGTGCCAGCAGCCCTAGCGGGATGAACACCGGGGAGCTGTTTTTT	CASSPSGMNTGELFF
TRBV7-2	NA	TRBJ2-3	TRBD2	TGTGCCAGCAGCTTAACCGGCTCAGGGAGGGCCACAGATACGCAGTATTTT	CASSLTGSGRATDTQYF
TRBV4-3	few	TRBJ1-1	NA	TGCGCCAGCAGCCAACGCGGTAACACTGAAGCTTTCTTT	CASSQRGNTEAFF
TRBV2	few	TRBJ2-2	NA	TGTGCCAGCAATCCCGCCAGGGGTGTAAACACCGGGGAGCTGTTTTTT	CASNPARGVNTGELFF
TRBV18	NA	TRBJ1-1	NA	TGTGCCAGCTCACCTTCCCGGGTAAAGAACACTGAAGCTTTCTTT	CASSPSRVKNTEAFF
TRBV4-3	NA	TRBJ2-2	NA	TGCGCCAGCAGCCCGCCGAGCGGGGAGCTGTTTTTT	CASSPPSGELFF
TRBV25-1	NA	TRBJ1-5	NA	TGTGCCAGCAGTGCCGGGGTCGGGACGGGCGTTCAGCCCCAGCATTTT	CASSAGVGTGVQPQHF
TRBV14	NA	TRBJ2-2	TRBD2	TGTGCCAGCAGCCAAGATGCGGGAGCGTCTTCTGAAGGGGAGCTGTTTTTT	CASSQDAGASSEGELFF
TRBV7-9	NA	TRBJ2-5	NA	TGTGCCAGCAGCCTTGGGACTCGCCGAGAGACCCAGTACTTC	CASSLGTRRETQYF
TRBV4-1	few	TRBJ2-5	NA	TGCGCCAGCAGCCAAGCCCCGTTCGTCGAGACCCAGTACTTC	CASSQAPFVETQYF
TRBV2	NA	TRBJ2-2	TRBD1	TGTGCCAGCAGCGGACAGGGCCCCGGGGAGCTGTTTTTT	CASSGQGPGELFF
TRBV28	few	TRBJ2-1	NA	TGTGCCAGCAGTTTAGCAGGGCGCCCCAATGAGCAGTTCTTC	CASSLAGRPNEQFF
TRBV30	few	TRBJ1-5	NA	TGTGCCTGGAGTCGACGGGGGGGAAGCAATCAGCCCCAGCATTTT	CAWSRRGGSNQPQHF
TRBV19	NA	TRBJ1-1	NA	TGTGCCAGTAGTATAGCCTACGGGAACACTGAAGCTTTCTTT	CASSIAYGNTEAFF
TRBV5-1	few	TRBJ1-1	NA	TGCGCCAGCAGCTTGGACAGGGCGGGGACTGAAGCTTTCTTT	CASSLDRAGTEAFF
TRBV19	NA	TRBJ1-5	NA	TGTGCCAGTAGTCACGGTGGCAATCAGCCCCAGCATTTT	CASSHGGNQPQHF
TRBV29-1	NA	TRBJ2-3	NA	TGCAGCGGACAGGGCACAGATACGCAGTATTTT	CSGQGTDTQYF
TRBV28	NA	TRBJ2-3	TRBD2	TGTGCCAGCAGTCCGGGGCAGCTTAGCGGGGGTAGTACAGATACGCAGTATTTT	CASSPGQLSGGSTDTQYF
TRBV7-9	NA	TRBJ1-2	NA	TGTGCCAGCAGCTTAGATGGGGGTCCCGGGGAGCGCTACACCTTC	CASSLDGGPGERYTF
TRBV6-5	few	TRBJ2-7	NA	TGTGCCAGCAGTGGGTGGGCCCACTCCTACGAGCAGTACTTC	CASSGWAHSYEQYF
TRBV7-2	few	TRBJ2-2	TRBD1	TGTGCCAGCAGCAGACAGGGTTCCACCGGGGAGCTGTTTTTT	CASSRQGSTGELFF
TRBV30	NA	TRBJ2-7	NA	TGTGCCTGGAGTGAGGGCCCGGGTAACTCCTACGAGCAGTACTTC	CAWSEGPGNSYEQYF
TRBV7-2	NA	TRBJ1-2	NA	TGTGCCAGCAGCTCGAGGGGATATGGCTACACCTTC	CASSSRGYGYTF
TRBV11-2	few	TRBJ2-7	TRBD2	TGTGCCAGCAGCCTAGGGGAAGCGGGACTCCTCTACGAGCAGTACTTC	CASSLGEAGLLYEQYF
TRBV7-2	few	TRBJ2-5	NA	TGTGCCAGCAGCTTATACGAGACCCAGTACTTC	CASSLYETQYF
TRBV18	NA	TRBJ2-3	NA	TGTGCCAGCTCACCGATCTCTAATATGAGGACAGATACGCAGTATTTT	CASSPISNMRTDTQYF
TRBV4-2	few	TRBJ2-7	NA	TGTGCCAGCAGCTCTCGTATGGACTGGGGCTACCAGCAGTACTTC	CASSSRMDWGYQQYF